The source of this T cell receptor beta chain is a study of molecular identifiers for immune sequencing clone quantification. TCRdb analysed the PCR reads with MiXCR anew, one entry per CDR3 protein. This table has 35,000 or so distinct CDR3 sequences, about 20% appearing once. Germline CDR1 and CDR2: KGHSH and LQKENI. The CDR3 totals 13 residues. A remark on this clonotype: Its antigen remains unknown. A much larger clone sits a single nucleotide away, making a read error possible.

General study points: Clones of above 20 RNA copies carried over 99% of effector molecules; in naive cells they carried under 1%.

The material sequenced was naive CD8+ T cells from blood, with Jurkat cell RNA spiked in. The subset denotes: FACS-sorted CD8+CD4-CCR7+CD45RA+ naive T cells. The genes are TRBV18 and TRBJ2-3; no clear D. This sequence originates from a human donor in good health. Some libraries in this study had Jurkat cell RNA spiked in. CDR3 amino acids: CASSPQGTDTEYF. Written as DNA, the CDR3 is TGTGCCAGCTCACCACAGGGCACAGATACGGAGTATTTT.